Listed below are T cell receptor beta chains from one sample, sequenced in a study of blood T cell repertoires in COVID-19. Sequencing used immunoSEQ multiplex PCR; TCRdb keeps in-frame clones, though not all of them. The data hold some 40,000 clones, with approximately 91% observed a single time. Sequencing was carried out using peripheral blood. The receptor source for this set is a man aged 65 to 85 with active COVID-19. CDR3s include the opening cysteine and the closing phenylalanine or tryptophan. The D gene is left open where the match is weak. Rows may omit the clone size; those that give it use once, few, many or a size class.

TRBV4-2,NA,TRBJ2-2,NA,TGTGCCAGCAGCGGTAATCAGGGAACCGGGGAGCTGTTTTTT,CASSGNQGTGELFF
TRBV4-1,NA,TRBJ2-1,NA,TGCGCCAGCAGCCAAGAAGTCAGACTACCTATGAACAATGAGCAGTTCTTC,CASSQEVRLPMNNEQFF
TRBV19,TRBD1,TRBJ2-1,NA,TGTGCCAGTAGTACCCACAGGGGGACCAATGAGCAGTTCTTC,CASSTHRGTNEQFF
TRBV18,NA,TRBJ2-7,few,TGTGCCAGCTCACCAGGTATCGGGGAGCAGTACTTC,CASSPGIGEQYF
TRBV18,TRBD1,TRBJ2-6,NA,TGTGCCAGCTCACCGGGAACAGGGGGAAAGGTCCTGACTTTC,CASSPGTGGKVLTF
TRBV28,TRBD1,TRBJ2-4,once,TGTGCCAGCAGTGTGGACAGGGGTTTGGCGGTCAAAAACATTCAGTACTTC,CASSVDRGLAVKNIQYF
TRBV2,TRBD1,TRBJ1-3,NA,TGTGCCAGCAGTGGACAGGGACTTTCTGGAAACACCATATATTTT,CASSGQGLSGNTIYF
TRBV2,NA,TRBJ2-7,few,TGTGCCAGCAGCCAGAACATGGGCCGTAGCTCCTACGAGCAGTACTTC,CASSQNMGRSSYEQYF
TRBV9,NA,TRBJ1-1,NA,TGTGCCAGCAGCGCTACCCGGGACAACGTCATGAACACTGAAGCTTTCTTT,CASSATRDNVMNTEAFF
TRBV18,NA,TRBJ1-1,NA,TGTGCCAGCTCACCAAGGGGCGCAGGGAACACTGAAGCTTTCTTT,CASSPRGAGNTEAFF
TRBV25-1,TRBD1,TRBJ1-2,NA,TGTGCCAGCAGTGAACCCGGGACAGGGGGGAACTATGGCTACACCTTC,CASSEPGTGGNYGYTF
TRBV28,NA,TRBJ1-2,once,TGTGCCAGCAGGGTACCGATGAGTGATGGCTACACCTTC,CASRVPMSDGYTF
TRBV28,TRBD1,TRBJ2-7,NA,TGTGCCAGCAGTCCTGGTGGACAGGGGGACTCCTACGAGCAGTACTTC,CASSPGGQGDSYEQYF
TRBV5-1,TRBD2,TRBJ2-3,NA,TGCGCCAGCAGGGTTAGCGGGAGCACAGATACGCAGTATTTT,CASRVSGSTDTQYF
TRBV18,TRBD1,TRBJ2-5,NA,TGTGCCAGCTCTAGGGACAGCATACAAGAGACCCAGTACTTC,CASSRDSIQETQYF
TRBV13,NA,TRBJ1-4,once,TGTGCCAGCAGCTTGGCAGGGCGTAATGAAAAACTGTTTTTT,CASSLAGRNEKLFF
TRBV12-3/TRBV12-4,NA,TRBJ1-6,NA,TGTGCCAGCAGTCCGATGGGCAATTCACCCCTCCACTTT,CASSPMGNSPLHF
TRBV29-1,TRBD1,TRBJ2-7,NA,TGCAGCGCCGAAGGTACCGGACAGGGGAACTACGAGCAGTACTTC,CSAEGTGQGNYEQYF
TRBV9,TRBD1,TRBJ1-3,NA,TGTGCCAGCAACACCGGGACAGGTCACTCTGGAAACACCATATATTTT,CASNTGTGHSGNTIYF
TRBV30,TRBD2,TRBJ2-3,NA,TGTGCCTGGAGCGGACTAGCGGATGCAGGGGTTACGCAGTATTTT,CAWSGLADAGVTQYF
TRBV6-5,TRBD2,TRBJ2-2,NA,TGTGCCAGCAACCACCCTGGGGGGGCCGGGGAGCTGTTTTTT,CASNHPGGAGELFF
TRBV6-2/TRBV6-3,NA,TRBJ1-3,NA,TGTGCCAGCAGTTACTCGCCGGTTTCCGGAAACACCATATATTTT,CASSYSPVSGNTIYF
TRBV5-5,TRBD1,TRBJ1-4,once,TGTGCCAGCAGCATACAGGGGTTGGCTAATGAAAAACTGTTTTTT,CASSIQGLANEKLFF
TRBV30,TRBD1,TRBJ1-2,NA,TGTGCCTCACACAGGGGTGGCTACACCTTC,CASHRGGYTF
TRBV28,NA,TRBJ2-7,NA,TGTGCCAGCAGCCTCTACGAGCAGTACTTC,CASSLYEQYF
TRBV9,NA,TRBJ2-2,NA,TGTGCCAGCAGCGTAGGAGGGTCACATTCCGGGGAGCTGTTTTTT,CASSVGGSHSGELFF
TRBV5-1,NA,TRBJ2-7,NA,TGCGCCAGCAGCTTGGCCCTACAGGGTTACGAGCAGTACTTC,CASSLALQGYEQYF
TRBV15,TRBD2,TRBJ2-2,NA,TGTGCCACTAGCCCTTGGAGGACTAGCGGGAGGAGAACACCGGAGCTGTTTTTT,CATSPWRTSGRRTPELFF